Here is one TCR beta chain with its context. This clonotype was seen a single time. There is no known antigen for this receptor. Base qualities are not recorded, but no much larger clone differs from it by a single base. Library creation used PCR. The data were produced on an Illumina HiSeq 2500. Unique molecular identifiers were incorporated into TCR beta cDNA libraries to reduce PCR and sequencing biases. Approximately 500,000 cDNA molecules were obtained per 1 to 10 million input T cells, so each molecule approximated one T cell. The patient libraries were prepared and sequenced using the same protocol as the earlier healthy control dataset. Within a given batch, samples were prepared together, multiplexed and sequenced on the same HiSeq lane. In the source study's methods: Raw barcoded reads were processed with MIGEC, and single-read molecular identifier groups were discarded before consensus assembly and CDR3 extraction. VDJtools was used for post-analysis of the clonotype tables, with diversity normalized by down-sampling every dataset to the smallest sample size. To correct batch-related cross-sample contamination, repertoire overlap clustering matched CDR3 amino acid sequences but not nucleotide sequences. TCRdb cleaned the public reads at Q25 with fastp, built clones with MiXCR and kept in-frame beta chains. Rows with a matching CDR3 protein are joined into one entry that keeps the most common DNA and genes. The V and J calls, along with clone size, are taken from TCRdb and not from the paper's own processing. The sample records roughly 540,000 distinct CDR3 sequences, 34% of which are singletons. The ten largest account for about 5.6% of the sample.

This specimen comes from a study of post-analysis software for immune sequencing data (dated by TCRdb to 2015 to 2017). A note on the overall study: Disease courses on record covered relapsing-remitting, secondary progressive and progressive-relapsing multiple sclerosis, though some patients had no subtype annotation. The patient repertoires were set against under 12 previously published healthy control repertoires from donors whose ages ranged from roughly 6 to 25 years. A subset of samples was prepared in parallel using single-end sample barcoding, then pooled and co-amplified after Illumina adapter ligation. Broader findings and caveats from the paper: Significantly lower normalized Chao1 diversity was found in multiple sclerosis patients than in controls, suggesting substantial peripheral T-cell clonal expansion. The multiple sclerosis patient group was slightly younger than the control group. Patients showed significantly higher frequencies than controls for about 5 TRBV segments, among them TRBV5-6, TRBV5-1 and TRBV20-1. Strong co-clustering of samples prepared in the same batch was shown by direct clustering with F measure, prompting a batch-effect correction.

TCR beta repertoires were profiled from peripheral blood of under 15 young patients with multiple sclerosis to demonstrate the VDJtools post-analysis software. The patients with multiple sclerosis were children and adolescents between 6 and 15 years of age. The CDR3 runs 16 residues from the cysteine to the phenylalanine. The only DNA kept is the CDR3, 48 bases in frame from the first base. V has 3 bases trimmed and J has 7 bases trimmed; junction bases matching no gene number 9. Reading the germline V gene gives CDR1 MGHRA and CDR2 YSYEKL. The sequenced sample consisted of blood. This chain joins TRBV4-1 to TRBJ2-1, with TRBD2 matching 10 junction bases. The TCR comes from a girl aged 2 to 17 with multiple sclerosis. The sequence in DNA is TGCGCCAGCAGCCACCCCGGGACTAGCGTGGTGAATGAGCAGTTCTTC. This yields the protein CASSHPGTSVVNEQFF.